The rows below give T cell receptor beta chains drawn from one sample of a study of blood T cell repertoires in COVID-19. TCRdb's copy holds only in-frame clones and misses some; the assay was immunoSEQ multiplex PCR. The sample has about 170,000 clones, roughly 84% seen once. The specimen sequenced was peripheral blood. The receptors stem from a woman older than 75 with active or convalescent COVID-19. CDR3s include the opening cysteine and the closing phenylalanine or tryptophan. A D gene is named only where the DNA matches it firmly. Clone size is stated in some rows and not others, as once, few, many or a class when expanded.

v_call	j_call	d_call	clone_size	cdr3_nt	cdr3_aa
TRBV14	TRBJ1-1	-	-	TGTGCCAGCAGCCAAGAATATCAGGCAGTGACTGAAGCTTTCTTT	CASSQEYQAVTEAFF
TRBV18	TRBJ2-1	-	-	TGTGCCAGCTCACCACCGCTTAAAGGGGACTCCTACAATGAGCAGTTCTTC	CASSPPLKGDSYNEQFF
TRBV28	TRBJ1-2	TRBD1	-	TGTGCCAGCAGTTACCTGACAGGGGCAGAGGGCTACACCTTC	CASSYLTGAEGYTF
TRBV19	TRBJ1-2	TRBD1	-	TGTGCCAGCCGTCCCGGGACAGACCCTAACTATGGCTACACCTTC	CASRPGTDPNYGYTF
TRBV28	TRBJ1-2	-	-	TGTGCCAGCAGTGTAAGAGGGCTGGCCCTCGGGGGTCACTATGGCTACACCTTC	CASSVRGLALGGHYGYTF
TRBV7-3	TRBJ2-1	TRBD2	-	TGTGCCAGCAGTAGCGGGTCCTACAATGAGCAGTTCTTC	CASSSGSYNEQFF
TRBV18	TRBJ2-7	-	-	TGTGCCAGCTCACCCACACCAGGGACTCGAAACTACGAGCAGTACTTC	CASSPTPGTRNYEQYF
TRBV19	TRBJ2-1	TRBD1	-	TGTGCCAGTAGTACTCGGACAGGGGCGAAGCAGTTCTTC	CASSTRTGAKQFF
TRBV7-8	TRBJ2-7	-	-	TGTGCCAGCAGCTTACCGCCAGGGTCCGAGCAGTACTTC	CASSLPPGSEQYF
TRBV5-1	TRBJ1-1	-	-	TGCGCCAGCAGGGTACTCGGGCAGGGCAACACTGAAGCTTTCTTT	CASRVLGQGNTEAFF
TRBV5-1	TRBJ2-2	TRBD1	-	TGCGCCAGCAGTCGTGACAGGGTAGGAGCCGGGGAGCTGTTTTTT	CASSRDRVGAGELFF
TRBV19	TRBJ1-4	TRBD1	-	TGTGCCAGTAGTTACCGGACAGGAAATAATGAAAAACTGTTTTTT	CASSYRTGNNEKLFF
TRBV7-9	TRBJ2-1	TRBD1	-	TGTGCCAGCAGCTTAAGACCGGACAGGGGGAATGAGCAGTTCTTC	CASSLRPDRGNEQFF
TRBV6-2/TRBV6-3	TRBJ1-1	-	few	TGTGCCAGCAGCCTATGGGACACGAACACTGAAGCTTTCTTT	CASSLWDTNTEAFF
TRBV19	TRBJ2-2	-	-	TGTGCCAGTAGTATTCGCGGGAAGAACACCGGGGAGCTGTTTTTT	CASSIRGKNTGELFF
TRBV5-6	TRBJ2-7	TRBD1	few	TGTGCCAGCAGCGGGACAGGGGGGTACGAGCAGTACTTC	CASSGTGGYEQYF
TRBV28	TRBJ1-2	TRBD1	few	TGTGCCAGCAAACAGGGGGCGAACTATGGCTACACCTTC	CASKQGANYGYTF
TRBV19	TRBJ2-5	TRBD2	-	TGTGCCAGTAGTCTTGCGGGAGGGGGATTGGAGACCCAGTACTTC	CASSLAGGGLETQYF
TRBV9	TRBJ2-1	-	-	TGTGCCAGCAGCGAGCGGGTAGCGCACAATGAGCAGTTCTTC	CASSERVAHNEQFF
TRBV2	TRBJ2-1	-	-	TGTGCCGACAGCAAAGGTCGGGGGAGCTCCTACAATGAGCAGTTCTTC	CADSKGRGSSYNEQFF
TRBV18	TRBJ2-1	-	-	TGTGCCAGCTCTAAGGGGGTGAGCTCCTACAATGAGCAGTTCTTC	CASSKGVSSYNEQFF
TRBV3-1/TRBV3-2	TRBJ1-4	-	few	TGTGCCAGCAGCCAAGAGGTATCAGGTATCAATGAAAAACTGTTTTTT	CASSQEVSGINEKLFF
TRBV9	TRBJ1-5	-	-	TGTGCCAGCAGCGTGGGGAGTTCCAATCAGCCCCAGCATTTT	CASSVGSSNQPQHF
TRBV24-1	TRBJ2-1	TRBD1	-	TGTGCCACCCCGCGAATCGGGACAGGGGGCTACAATGAGCAGTTCTTC	CATPRIGTGGYNEQFF
TRBV10-3	TRBJ2-2	TRBD1	-	TGTGCCATCAGTGAGTCTGGACAGGGGGACACCGGGGAGCTGTTTTTT	CAISESGQGDTGELFF
TRBV19	TRBJ2-7	TRBD1	-	TGTGCCAGTAGTATCTCCACACGGGGGACAGGACGATACGAGCAGTACTTC	CASSISTRGTGRYEQYF
TRBV28	TRBJ1-3	-	-	TGTGCCAGCAGTTCCCCTTTCAGGGCTGGAAACACCATATATTTT	CASSSPFRAGNTIYF
TRBV27	TRBJ2-2	-	-	TGTGCCAGCAGACGGACAACCCAATGGGCGGAAGGGGAGCTGTTTTTT	CASRRTTQWAEGELFF